This T cell receptor beta chain was captured in a study of shared clonotypes between healthy human individuals. CD45RO-negative, CCR7-selected cells formed the naive CD8 fraction, which excluded terminally differentiated effector memory CD45RA+ cells. TCRdb's table, derived via immunoSEQ multiplex PCR, lists solely in-frame clones and lacks some. The table shows approximately 600,000 clones, with approximately 95% occurring only once. CDR1 is SGHAT, CDR2 FQNNGV, per germline. The ends lost 1 base at V and 3 bases at J; junction bases unmatched: 6. The CDR3 covers 15 residues. The sequenced material came from naive CD8+ T cells sorted from blood. The chain combines TRBV11-2 with TRBJ2-7, with 7 bases identical to TRBD2. The source of this sequence is a woman between 25 and 40 years old in good health. CDR3 DNA: TGTGCCAGCAGCTTAGCTTTTGGGGGGGACTACGAGCAGTACTTC. It translates to CASSLAFGGDYEQYF.